This paragraph reports one T cell receptor (beta chain). This record comes from a study of control samples from healthy donors and cancer patients. The CDR3 is 16 amino acids. Some clones are missing from TCRdb's copy, which holds only in-frame ones; the method was immunoSEQ multiplex PCR. Here the sample spans around 120,000 clones, about nine tenths being singletons. This rearrangement joins TRBV21-1 to TRBJ2-1; the table assigns TRBD2, which was not confirmed against the DNA. TRBV21-1 is reported as a pseudogene. Sequencing was carried out using blood. The sequence was collected from a young woman in good health. CDR3 protein: CASSKGLAGTYNEQFF. The CDR3 DNA reads TGTGCCAGCAGCAAAGGGCTAGCGGGGACATACAATGAGCAGTTCTTC.